This T cell receptor (beta chain) came from a study of blood T cell repertoires in COVID-19 (dated by TCRdb to the early 2020s). The study in broad terms: Collaborator samples came from the United States, Italy and Spain and covered acute and convalescent phases of COVID-19. The prospective study material was composed of cDNA or gDNA derived from T cells, B-cell-depleted T cells, or PBMCs. Subjects who had been exposed to COVID-19, were actively infected with it, or had recovered from it provided the deeply sampled blood TCRbeta repertoires that made up the dataset. The sample metadata nearly always contained a de-identified subject ID, COVID-19 status, age in years and sex. The repertoires were released in a freely available public database intended as a resource for research on the immune response to SARS-CoV-2. The samples were drawn from the first 160 participants of the ongoing ImmuneRACE study and from 1,254 subjects provided by 6 global collaborators. Where HLA class I and class II types were available, the types were taken from metadata supplied by the sample provider, not from assay-based typing. The full study reports these points: Clinical and demographic metadata were provided uncurated, with the amount varying by source and participant.

The immunoSEQ Assay, a bias-controlled multiplex PCR, was used to amplify TCRbeta CDR3 regions from genomic DNA. Per the original workflow: The number of nucleated cells in each sample was estimated from the amplification of reference gene primers within the assay. To quantify the absolute abundance of each unique TCRbeta CDR3 rearrangement, sequence reads were collapsed and filtered. For each sample, productive Simpson clonality was calculated as the square root of Simpson's diversity index over productive rearrangements. Entries here come from immuneACCESS through TCRdb and include only in-frame sequences with V and J called. Some clones fail to appear in such tables; in the studies checked, an unresolved V gene covers under half of the shortfall, and the cause of the remainder is unknown. V, J and clone size derive from that table, while D and trimming were established from the DNA sequence. The table for this sample lists roughly 53,000 clones; over 90% of them were counted only once. In total, the top ten clones hold around 3.1% of the sample.

Each collaborating institution followed its own protocols to collect whole blood in K2EDTA tubes. For TCRbeta analysis, collaborators shipped samples as frozen whole blood, isolated PBMCs, or DNA extracted from either of those sample types. This clone was detected once. The target of this receptor is not known. Per-base quality was not reported, and no clone a single base away is much larger than it. The clonotype was recovered from a human donor in a cohort sampled during active COVID-19. The sequenced sample consisted of peripheral blood.

The CDR3 amino acid sequence is: CASSINTNTGELFF. The DNA is TGTGCCAGCAGCATAAACACGAACACCGGGGAGCTGTTTTTT. The receptor chain draws on TRBV11-2 and TRBJ2-2; the D gene is unclear. CDR3 length: 14 amino acids, cysteine to phenylalanine. The entry retains the CDR3 DNA only, 42 bases that are in frame from base 1. The germline V gene yields SGHAT for CDR1 and FQNNGV for CDR2. Deletion took 5 bases off V and 0 bases off J, with a span of 7 bases between the germline ends.